One T cell receptor (beta chain) is described in this entry. The data stem from a study of response to subunit inactivated influenza vaccine. TCRdb analysed the RT-PCR reads with MiXCR anew, one entry per CDR3 protein. This sample carries hundreds of thousands of distinct CDR3 sequences, more than 11% of them seen once, and the ten largest clones take 6% to 8%. The clonotype originates from a man aged 50 or older who received an inactivated influenza vaccine. This material consisted of PBMCs from blood, taken 14 to 15 days before vaccination.

The CDR3, as DNA: TGCAGCGTTGCAGGAGGGATTTCCTACGAGCAGTACTTC. Translating it yields CSVAGGISYEQYF. The chain couples TRBV29-1 to TRBJ2-7, with D perhaps matching TRBD2 (6 bases). CDR3 length: 13 residues. Germline loops: CDR1 SQVTM, CDR2 ANQGSEA. Trimming removed 4 bases at V and 1 base at J, with 11 bases between.